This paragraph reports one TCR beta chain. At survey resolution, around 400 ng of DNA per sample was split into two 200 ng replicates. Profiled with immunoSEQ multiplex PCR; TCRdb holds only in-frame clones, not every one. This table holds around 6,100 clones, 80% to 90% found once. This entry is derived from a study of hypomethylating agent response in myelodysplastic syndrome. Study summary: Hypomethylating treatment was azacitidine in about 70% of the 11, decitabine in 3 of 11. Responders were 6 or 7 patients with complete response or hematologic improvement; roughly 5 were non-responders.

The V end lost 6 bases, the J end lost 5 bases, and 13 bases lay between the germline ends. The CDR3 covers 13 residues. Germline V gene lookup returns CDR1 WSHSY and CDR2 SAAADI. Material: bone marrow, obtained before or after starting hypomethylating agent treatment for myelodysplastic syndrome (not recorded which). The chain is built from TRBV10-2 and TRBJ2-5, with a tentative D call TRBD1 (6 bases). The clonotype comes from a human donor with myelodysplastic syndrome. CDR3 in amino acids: CASRSWGRETQYF. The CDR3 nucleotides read TGCGCCAGCAGGTCGTGGGGGCGGGAGACCCAGTACTTC.